Listed here is a single TCR beta chain. Time point reported: pretreatment peripheral blood. The sample is drawn from a study of PD-L1 blockade in urothelial cancer. On the study more broadly: Each patient had 0 to 3 earlier chemotherapy regimens.

Repertoires were generated with immunoSEQ multiplex PCR, while TCRdb's copy carries only in-frame clones and drops some. The sample carries about 87,000 clones, roughly 84% recorded once. The sequence was obtained from a man aged 55 to 70 with urothelial cancer. This sample comprised PBMCs, obtained around atezolizumab (anti-PD-L1) treatment.

The CDR3 bases are TGTGCCAGCTCAGGAGGGACTGAGCAGTTCTTC. As protein: CASSGGTEQFF. The chain has TRBV18 and TRBJ2-1, with D perhaps TRBD2 (6 bases). Trimming pared 5 bases from V and 9 bases from J, leaving 8 bases between. The CDR3 length is 11 residues. CDR1 is KGHSH, CDR2 LQKENI, per germline. Full variable domain (remainder filled in from reference TRBV18 and TRBJ2-1): NAGVMQNPRHLVRRRGQEARLRCSPMKGHSHVYWYRQLPEEGLKFMVYLQKENIIDESGMPKERFSAEFPKEGPSILRIQQVVRGDSAAYFCASSGGTEQFFGPGTRLTVL.